The 25 T cell receptor beta chains in this list originate from one sample, sequenced in a study of blood T cell repertoires in COVID-19. Assay: immunoSEQ multiplex PCR; the TCRdb copy retains only in-frame clones and omits some. The sample consists of just under 250,000 clones, approximately 90% of them appearing once. Sequencing was performed on PBMCs or T cells enriched from blood (not recorded which). Source of these receptors: a woman younger than 45 who had recovered from COVID-19.

The count of this clone is one. V usage is TRBV7-3 and J usage is TRBJ2-7, with TRBD1 matching 7 bases. V shed 3 bases and J 1 base; nucleotides not matched to a gene: 6. The V gene's germline CDR1 is SGHTA and CDR2 FQGTGA. The CDR3 consists of 15 residues. The CDR3 sequence: CASSLRDSESYEQYF. CDR3 DNA: TGTGCCAGCAGCTTGAGGGACAGTGAATCCTACGAGCAGTACTTC.

The chain couples TRBV11-2 to TRBJ1-2; D not certain. The CDR3 length is 15 residues. Germline loops: CDR1 SGHAT, CDR2 FQNNGV. Trimming stripped 5 bases from V and 4 bases from J, with 17 bases between. CDR3 nucleotide sequence: TGTGCCAGCAGCCCCTCGCCAGTACCTAGCTATGGCTACACCTTC. Its protein product is CASSPSPVPSYGYTF.

The chain uses TRBV28 and TRBJ2-3, with 8 bases lining up with TRBD2. Germline CDR1 and CDR2: MDHEN and SYDVKM. This CDR3 region has 16 residues. V gave up 3 bases and J gave up 3 bases; unmatched junction bases: 8. CDR3 bases: TGTGCCAGCAGTTTTCGGGCCGAGCGGGAGACAGATACGCAGTATTTT. Translating it yields CASSFRAERETDTQYF.

The V and J genes are TRBV27 and TRBJ1-1; D unclear. V lost 3 bases, J lost 13 bases, and 18 bases lay in between. Germline V gene lookup returns CDR1 MNHEY and CDR2 SMNVEV (reference sequence). The CDR3 consists of 13 residues. CDR3 DNA: TGTGCCAGCAGTTTCACCGTGGGAGAAACCAATTTCTTT. This translates into CASSFTVGETNFF.

This clone appeared once. V gene TRBV6-4 combines with J gene TRBJ2-1; 7 bases align to TRBD1. With 4 bases clipped from V and 4 bases from J, the junction kept 4 bases outside the gene matches. Germline V gene data show CDR1 as MRHNA and CDR2 as SNTAGT. The CDR3 extends over 14 amino acids. The CDR3 nucleotides read TGTGCCAGCAGTGTGGACAGGCTATACAATGAGCAGTTCTTC. Protein sequence: CASSVDRLYNEQFF.

This chain joins TRBV2 and TRBJ2-1; TRBD2 matches at 8 bases. CDR1 SNHLY and CDR2 FYNNEI come from the germline V gene. This CDR3 region has 15 residues. V was pared by 6 bases and J by 4 bases, with 8 bases of the junction left unmatched. CDR3 region: CASRGGLGLYNEQFF. CDR3 nucleotide sequence: TGTGCCAGCAGGGGGGGACTAGGGCTTTACAATGAGCAGTTCTTC.

The chain carries TRBV7-8 and TRBJ1-1; D is uncertain. Looked up from germline, CDR1 is SGHVS and CDR2 is FQNEAQ. CDR3 length equals 14 residues. The V end lost 8 bases, the J end lost 1 base, and 14 bases lay between the germline ends. CDR3 sequence reads: CASGMRRANTEAFF. CDR3 in DNA: TGTGCCAGCGGCATGCGGAGGGCGAACACTGAAGCTTTCTTT.

This sequence joins TRBV30 and TRBJ1-2, with D possibly TRBD1 on 5 matching bases. Germline CDR1 reads GTSNPN; CDR2 reads SVGIG (reference sequence). V was trimmed by 4 bases and J by 5 bases, leaving 8 bases between them. There are 11 residues in the CDR3. DNA of the CDR3: TGTGCCTGGACCGACAGATATGGCTACACCTTC. Its protein is CAWTDRYGYTF.

The rearrangement uses TRBV4-1 and TRBJ2-7; a possible D gene is TRBD2 (5 bases). This CDR3 has 17 residues. The germline V gene encodes CDR1 MGHRA and CDR2 YSYEKL. The ends were cut back, 0 bases at V and 4 bases at J, with 19 bases in the middle. CDR3: CASSQERAGITPYEQYF. The CDR3 DNA reads TGCGCCAGCAGCCAAGAGAGGGCCGGGATAACCCCTTACGAGCAGTACTTC.

The CDR3 sequence is CASSLRDTEAFF. In DNA, the CDR3 is TGTGCCAGCAGCTTAAGAGATACTGAAGCTTTCTTT. V is TRBV5-6 and J is TRBJ1-1; no reliable D call. The CDR3 sequence is 12 residues long. The germline V gene has CDR1 SGHDT and CDR2 YYEEEE. Trimming took off 2 bases at V and 5 bases at J, with 7 bases between the two ends.

The chain combines TRBV5-1 with TRBJ2-2; 7 bases are shared with TRBD2. This CDR3 has 15 amino acids. Trimming at V came to 5 bases and at J to 5 bases, leaving 9 bases not matched to a gene. Germline CDR1 reads SGHRS; CDR2 reads YFSETQ. The CDR3 is CASSKEGGRTGELFF. The CDR3 DNA is TGCGCCAGCAGTAAGGAGGGAGGGAGGACCGGGGAGCTGTTTTTT.

V is TRBV9 and J is TRBJ2-1; weak D call: TRBD2 (5 bases). V lost 0 bases and J lost 10, with 14 bases in between. The CDR3 contains 14 residues. Looked up from germline, CDR1 is SGDLS and CDR2 is YYNGEE. CDR3 protein: CASSVGSGWEEQFF. As DNA, the CDR3 is TGTGCCAGCAGCGTAGGGAGCGGATGGGAGGAGCAGTTCTTC.

The CDR3 DNA sequence: TGTGCCAGCAGCGCGGGGACTAGTAGTAGCAAGGGGACCCAGTACTTC. Translated: CASSAGTSSSKGTQYF. The genes are TRBV9 and TRBJ2-5, with TRBD2 matching 8 bases. V was clipped by 3 bases and J by 7 bases; unmatched bases: 14. Germline loops: CDR1 SGDLS, CDR2 YYNGEE. This CDR3 spans 16 amino acids.

The sample holds one count of this clone. V gene TRBV2 combines with J gene TRBJ2-1; 11 nucleotides align to TRBD2. CDR3 size: 15 residues. The trim removed 5 bases at V and 4 bases at J, leaving 4 bases unmatched. CDR1 and CDR2 (germline): SNHLY, FYNNEI. CDR3 loop: CASSLAGGGYNEQFF. Here the CDR3 DNA reads TGTGCCAGCAGTTTAGCGGGAGGGGGATACAATGAGCAGTTCTTC. The full variable domain, completed using reference TRBV2 and TRBJ2-1, is EPEVTQTPSHQVTQMGQEVILRCVPISNHLYFYWYRQILGQKVEFLVSFYNNEISEKSEIFDDQFSVERPDGSNFTLKIRSTKLEDSAMYFCASSLAGGGYNEQFFGPGTRLTVL.

This clone is a singleton in its sample. The chain recombines TRBV7-2 with TRBJ1-1, with D perhaps TRBD1 (6 bases). Between the trimmed V and J ends, which lost 3 bases and 1 base, there was a span of 9 bases. CDR1 SGHTA and CDR2 FQGNSA come from the germline V gene. CDR3 length equals 14 residues. The DNA for the CDR3 is TGTGCCAGCAGCTTGGACAGACCGAACACTGAAGCTTTCTTT. This translates into CASSLDRPNTEAFF. The full variable domain, with the rest looked up from reference TRBV7-2 and TRBJ1-1, is GAGVSQSPSNKVTEKGKDVELRCDPISGHTALYWYRQSLGQGLEFLIYFQGNSAPDKSGLPSDRFSAERTGGSVSTLTIQRTQQEDSAVYLCASSLDRPNTEAFFGQGTRLTVV.

The sample holds one count of this clone. This chain connects TRBV15 to TRBJ2-2; possible D gene TRBD2, 6 bases. The CDR3 runs to 19 residues. The ends were cut back, 1 base at V and 7 bases at J, with 25 bases in the middle. CDR1 and CDR2 from the germline V gene are LNHNV and YYDKDF (reference sequence). The CDR3, as DNA: TGTGCCACCAGCAGAGTACCCCCTGGGGACGGGAGTTCTGACGGGGAGCTGTTTTTT. It yields the protein CATSRVPPGDGSSDGELFF.

J is TRBJ1-2 and V is TRBV6-5; the D gene is possibly TRBD1 (6 bases). V lost 7 bases and J lost 6, with 21 bases in between. Germline CDR1 reads MNHEY; CDR2 reads SVGAGI. This CDR3 is built from 15 residues. The CDR3 DNA reads TGTGCCAGCACTCACTTGCCCGCAGGGGAAGATGGCTACACCTTC. Translating it yields CASTHLPAGEDGYTF.

The V call is TRBV10-3, the J call TRBJ1-1, with unresolved D. Per the germline V gene, CDR1 is ENHRY and CDR2 is SYGVKD. With 3 bases removed from V and 4 bases from J, the gap between germline ends came to 15 bases. CDR3 length: 15 amino acids. In nucleotides, the CDR3 is TGTGCCATCAGTGAAGCGGGGTCGTACGCCACTGAAGCTTTCTTT. Protein sequence: CAISEAGSYATEAFF.

The chain combines TRBV28 with TRBJ1-1; D is unresolved. The V gene's germline CDR1 is MDHEN and CDR2 SYDVKM. The V end was cut by 4 bases, the J end by 8 bases, with 14 bases between. The CDR3 is made up of 13 amino acids. In DNA form, the CDR3 reads TGTGCCAGCAGTTCTCAGACATTATTAGAAGCTTTCTTT. This gives the protein CASSSQTLLEAFF.

The DNA for the CDR3 is TGTGCCAGCAGCTTAGGGGACAGCTATGGCTACACCTTC. This sequence encodes CASSLGDSYGYTF. This chain connects TRBV7-9 to TRBJ1-2, with 7 bases that match TRBD1. Trimming took 1 base from V and 4 from J; bases not matched to a gene: 0. The germline V gene has CDR1 SEHNR and CDR2 FQNEAQ (reference sequence). CDR3 length: 13 residues.

The chain joins TRBV11-2 to TRBJ1-2, with 10 positions matching TRBD1. Losses at the gene ends were 1 base for V and 5 bases for J; bases not matched to a gene: 13. Germline V gene lookup returns CDR1 SGHAT and CDR2 FQNNGV. This CDR3 is 18 amino acids long. CDR3 loop: CASSLGPRGDRGRYGYTF. The CDR3 nucleotides read TGTGCCAGCAGCTTAGGCCCCCGGGGGGACAGGGGAAGGTATGGCTACACCTTC.

The rearrangement joins TRBV19 to TRBJ2-1, with TRBD2 matching over 14 bases. V shed 5 bases, J shed 9 bases, and the junction held 12 bases outside the gene matches. CDR3 length: 17 residues. Germline CDR1 LNHDA, CDR2 SQIVND (reference sequence). CDR3 nucleotides: TGTGCCAGTAGTGACCCGTTCGGGACTAGCGGGAGTGGTGAGCAGTTCTTC. Amino acid sequence: CASSDPFGTSGSGEQFF.

The gene calls are TRBV2 and TRBJ2-7; D is possibly TRBD1 (5 bases). Germline CDR1 and CDR2: SNHLY and FYNNEI. CDR3 length equals 11 residues. Trimming removed 6 bases from V and 3 bases from J, with 6 bases in between. The CDR3 protein is CASRDNYEQYF. The DNA for the CDR3 is TGTGCCAGCAGGGACAACTACGAGCAGTACTTC.

The chain is built from TRBV9 and TRBJ1-4; D might be TRBD1 (5 bases). Per germline, CDR1 SGDLS and CDR2 YYNGEE. The CDR3 is made up of 14 amino acids. Trimming removed 0 bases at V and 2 bases at J, with 5 bases between. In DNA form, the CDR3 reads TGTGCCAGCAGCGTAGCAGGGACTAATGAAAAACTGTTTTTT. It yields the protein CASSVAGTNEKLFF.

V gene TRBV6-5 combines with J gene TRBJ2-5; D is perhaps TRBD2 (5 bases). Germline V gene lookup returns CDR1 MNHEY and CDR2 SVGAGI. With 5 bases removed from V and 7 bases from J, the gap between germline ends came to 20 bases. CDR3 size: 15 residues. The CDR3 DNA reads TGTGCCAGCAGTCACACAAAATCGGCGGCGGGGACCCAGTACTTC. Protein product: CASSHTKSAAGTQYF.